The sample holds one count of the clone carrying this TCR beta chain. The sample comes from a study of OX40 agonist ivuxolimab in advanced cancers. Profiling relied on immunoSEQ multiplex PCR, and the TCRdb table lists in-frame clones only, not all of them. Here the sample spans about 92,000 clones, approximately 91% being singletons. CDR1 SEHNR and CDR2 FQNEAQ come from the germline V gene (reference sequence). The CDR3 has 13 amino acids. With 6 bases clipped from V and 4 bases from J, the junction kept 5 bases outside the gene matches. The rearrangement uses TRBV7-9 and TRBJ1-1; 7 positions match TRBD1. The input for sequencing was CD4+ or CD8+ T cells sorted from blood, taken in a trial of the OX40 agonist ivuxolimab. This TCR was sampled from an adult with an advanced solid tumor such as melanoma, head and neck, liver or kidney cancer. The CDR3 coding sequence is TGTGCCAGCAGGCGACAGGGATCCACTGAAGCTTTCTTT. It codes for CASRRQGSTEAFF. Supplemented by reference TRBV7-9 and TRBJ1-1, the full variable domain reads DTGVSQNPRHKITKRGQNVTFRCDPISEHNRLYWYRQTLGQGPEFLTYFQNEAQLEKSRLLSDRFSAERPKGSFSTLEIQRTEQGDSAMYLCASRRQGSTEAFFGQGTRLTVV.